The present T cell receptor beta chain was sequenced within a study of T cells in Graves' hyperthyroidism and ophthalmopathy. The CDR3 has 17 amino acids. The junction had 8 bases not matched to a gene; V was cut back by 1 base and J by 1 base. Germline V gives CDR1 DFQATT, CDR2 SNEGSKA (reference sequence). TCR beta CDR3 regions were amplified from RNA transcripts. First-round RT-PCR targeting the TCR CDR3 was performed with the HTBI primer set. TCRdb used MiXCR to reprocess the multiplex PCR reads, holding one entry per CDR3 protein. There are about 600,000 distinct CDR3 sequences in the sample; about a sixth occur only once, and less than 3.5% lies in the top ten. Thyroid ultrasound and orbital computed tomography, with clinical symptoms and serum thyroxine and TRAb, informed diagnoses.

The sequence was obtained from a woman aged 40 to 50 with Graves' ophthalmopathy. The sequencing input was blood. This rearrangement joins TRBV20-1 to TRBJ2-7; TRBD1 agrees at 12 bases. The CDR3 region has the DNA TGCAGTGCTAGAGTCCCGGGACAGGGGGCTCAGTCCTACGAGCAGTACTTC. Amino acid sequence: CSARVPGQGAQSYEQYF.